This T cell receptor beta chain was sequenced in a study of beta chain features in type 1 diabetes. This CDR3 spans 17 amino acids. Trimming cost V 4 bases and J 4 bases, with 22 bases left between them. CDR1 is SEHNR and CDR2 is FQNEAQ in the germline V gene (reference sequence). Expressed TCRB transcripts were sequenced because the entire RNA isolate underwent reverse transcription. The protocol was immunoSEQ multiplex PCR, while the TCRdb copy is restricted to in-frame clones and leaves out a portion. The sample includes roughly 330,000 clones, about 10% of them seen just once. The source of this sequence is a woman aged 25 to 39 in good health. Sequences were obtained from naive CD4+ T cells from blood. The rearrangement uses TRBV7-9 and TRBJ1-1; possibly TRBD1 for D (6 bases). For the CDR3, the DNA is TGTGCCAGCAGCTCCCCGGCGGGGGCTGCCCTTCTCACTGAAGCTTTCTTT. It codes for CASSSPAGAALLTEAFF.